These 5 T cell receptor beta chains were sequenced from one sample in a study of blood T cell repertoires in COVID-19. Sequenced by immunoSEQ multiplex PCR; TCRdb stores in-frame clones only, minus some. The sample has roughly 20,000 clones, around 80% seen once. Sequencing input: peripheral blood. Every receptor here comes from an elderly man with acute or convalescent COVID-19.

This clone was seen a few times. The V gene is TRBV2, the J gene TRBJ2-6, with D uncertain. Deletions cut 7 bases from V and 4 bases from J, with 5 bases between. The CDR3 has 12 amino acids. Germline CDR1 reads SNHLY; CDR2 reads FYNNEI. CDR3 in DNA: TGTGCCAGCACTCTAGGGGCCAACGTCCTGACTTTC. Translating gives CASTLGANVLTF. Complete variable domain (other parts from reference TRBV2 and TRBJ2-6): EPEVTQTPSHQVTQMGQEVILRCVPISNHLYFYWYRQILGQKVEFLVSFYNNEISEKSEIFDDQFSVERPDGSNFTLKIRSTKLEDSAMYFCASTLGANVLTFGAGSRLTVL.

The V and J genes are TRBV7-2 and TRBJ2-3; TRBD2 aligns across 11 bases. The CDR3 spans 16 residues. Per the germline V gene, CDR1 is SGHTA and CDR2 is FQGNSA. J was trimmed by 4 bases and V by 3 bases; bases with no gene match: 6. The CDR3 DNA reads TGTGCCAGCAGCTTCGAAGGGACTAGCGGTGCAGATACGCAGTATTTT. Residues: CASSFEGTSGADTQYF.

V usage is TRBV6-5 and J usage is TRBJ2-7, with 7 bases aligning to TRBD1. The CDR3 length is 14 residues. V trimming: 6 bases; J trimming: 3 bases; junction bases outside the gene matches: 8. Germline CDR1 and CDR2: MNHEY and SVGAGI. The CDR3 DNA reads as TGTGCCAGCAGGCAGACGACAGGGATCTACGAGCAGTACTTC. As protein: CASRQTTGIYEQYF.

The chain couples TRBV10-3 to TRBJ2-1; TRBD2 agrees at 15 bases. Germline assignment: CDR1 ENHRY and CDR2 SYGVKD. J gave up 5 bases and V 6 bases, and 5 bases lay outside the gene matches. The CDR3 covers 16 residues. The CDR3 reads CAISDGLAGGDNEQFF. The CDR3 region has the DNA TGTGCCATCAGCGACGGACTAGCGGGGGGGGACAATGAGCAGTTCTTC.

The chain recombines TRBV7-9 with TRBJ2-4, with a possible D match to TRBD1 (7 bases). This CDR3 has 15 residues. Trimming took 0 bases from V and 4 from J, leaving 10 bases between them. CDR1 is SEHNR, CDR2 FQNEAQ, per germline (reference sequence). The CDR3 DNA follows: TGTGCCAGCAGCTTAGCCTCAGGGGGGAAAAACATTCAGTACTTC. Translation gives CASSLASGGKNIQYF.